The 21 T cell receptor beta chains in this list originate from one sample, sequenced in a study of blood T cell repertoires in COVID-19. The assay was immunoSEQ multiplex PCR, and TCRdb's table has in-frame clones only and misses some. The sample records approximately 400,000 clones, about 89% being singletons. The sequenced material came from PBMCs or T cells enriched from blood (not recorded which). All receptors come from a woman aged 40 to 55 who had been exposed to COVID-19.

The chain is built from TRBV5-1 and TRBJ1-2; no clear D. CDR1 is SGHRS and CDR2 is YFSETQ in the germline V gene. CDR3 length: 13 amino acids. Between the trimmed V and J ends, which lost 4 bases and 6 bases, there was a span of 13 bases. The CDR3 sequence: CASSPRAADGYTF. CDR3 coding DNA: TGCGCCAGCAGCCCGCGGGCAGCAGATGGCTACACCTTC.

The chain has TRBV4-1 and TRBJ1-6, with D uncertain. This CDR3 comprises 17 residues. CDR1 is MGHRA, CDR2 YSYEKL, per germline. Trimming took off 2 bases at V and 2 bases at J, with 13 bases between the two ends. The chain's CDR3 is CASSQSPGTPYNSPLHF. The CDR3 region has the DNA TGCGCCAGCAGCCAAAGCCCAGGAACACCCTATAATTCACCCCTCCACTTT.

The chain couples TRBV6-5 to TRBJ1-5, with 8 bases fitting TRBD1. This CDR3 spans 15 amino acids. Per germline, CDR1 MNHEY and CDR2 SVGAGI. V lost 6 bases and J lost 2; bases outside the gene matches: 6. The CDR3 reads CASRPGGSGNQPQHF. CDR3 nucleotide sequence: TGTGCCAGCAGGCCAGGGGGCTCGGGCAATCAGCCCCAGCATTTT.

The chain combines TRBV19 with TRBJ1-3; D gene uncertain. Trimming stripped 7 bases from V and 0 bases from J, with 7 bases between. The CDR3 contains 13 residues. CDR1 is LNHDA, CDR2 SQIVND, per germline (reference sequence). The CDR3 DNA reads TGTGCCAGTAAGGCGGCCTCTGGAAACACCATATATTTT. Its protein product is CASKAASGNTIYF.

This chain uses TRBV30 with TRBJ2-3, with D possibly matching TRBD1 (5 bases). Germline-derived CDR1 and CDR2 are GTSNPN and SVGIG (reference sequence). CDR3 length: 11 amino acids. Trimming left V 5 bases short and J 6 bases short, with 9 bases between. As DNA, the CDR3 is TGTGCCTGGGAAGCAGGGGATACGCAGTATTTT. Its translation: CAWEAGDTQYF.

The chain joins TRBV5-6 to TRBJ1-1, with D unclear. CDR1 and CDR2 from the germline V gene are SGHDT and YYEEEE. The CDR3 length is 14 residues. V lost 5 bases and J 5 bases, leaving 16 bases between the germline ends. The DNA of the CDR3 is TGTGCCAGCAGTTCCAGGTCTCAGTGGACTGAAGCTTTCTTT. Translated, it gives CASSSRSQWTEAFF.

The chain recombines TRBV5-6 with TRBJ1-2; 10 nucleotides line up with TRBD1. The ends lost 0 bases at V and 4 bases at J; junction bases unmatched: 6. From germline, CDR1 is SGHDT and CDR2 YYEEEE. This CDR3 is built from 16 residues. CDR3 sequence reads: CASSLGGGQGPYGYTF. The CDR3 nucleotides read TGTGCCAGCAGCTTGGGCGGGGGACAGGGGCCCTATGGCTACACCTTC.

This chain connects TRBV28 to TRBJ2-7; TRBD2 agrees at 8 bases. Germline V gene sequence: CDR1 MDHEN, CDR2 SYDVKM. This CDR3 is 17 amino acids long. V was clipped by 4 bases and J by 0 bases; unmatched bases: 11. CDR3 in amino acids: CASSSFSSGYDSYEQYF. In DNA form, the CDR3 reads TGTGCCAGCAGTTCATTCTCTAGCGGGTACGACTCCTACGAGCAGTACTTC.

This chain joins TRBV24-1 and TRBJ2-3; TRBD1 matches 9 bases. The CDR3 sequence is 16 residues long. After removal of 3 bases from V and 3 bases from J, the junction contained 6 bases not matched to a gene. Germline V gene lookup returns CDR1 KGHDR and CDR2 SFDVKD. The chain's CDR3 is CATSDPRDRETDTQYF. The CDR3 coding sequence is TGTGCCACCAGTGATCCGAGGGACAGGGAGACAGATACGCAGTATTTT.

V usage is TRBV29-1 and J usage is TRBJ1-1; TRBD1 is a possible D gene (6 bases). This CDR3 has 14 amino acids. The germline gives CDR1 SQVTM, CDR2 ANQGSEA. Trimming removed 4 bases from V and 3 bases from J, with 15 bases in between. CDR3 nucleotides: TGCAGCGTTGGAAATGGATACAGGGACACTGAAGCTTTCTTT. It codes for CSVGNGYRDTEAFF.

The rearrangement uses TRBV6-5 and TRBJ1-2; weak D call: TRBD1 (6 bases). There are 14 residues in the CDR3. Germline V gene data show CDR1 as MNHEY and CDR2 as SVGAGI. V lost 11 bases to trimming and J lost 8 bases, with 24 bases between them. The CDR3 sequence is CAQQPPGGPWGYTF. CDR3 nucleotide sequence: TGTGCCCAGCAGCCCCCGGGGGGCCCGTGGGGCTACACCTTC.

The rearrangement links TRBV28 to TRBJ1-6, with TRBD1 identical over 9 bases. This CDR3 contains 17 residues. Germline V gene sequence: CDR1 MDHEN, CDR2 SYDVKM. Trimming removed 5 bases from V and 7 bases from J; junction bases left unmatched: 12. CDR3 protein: CASSPPGTGSQNSPLHF. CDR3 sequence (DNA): TGTGCCAGCAGTCCCCCCGGGACAGGGAGTCAAAATTCACCCCTCCACTTT.

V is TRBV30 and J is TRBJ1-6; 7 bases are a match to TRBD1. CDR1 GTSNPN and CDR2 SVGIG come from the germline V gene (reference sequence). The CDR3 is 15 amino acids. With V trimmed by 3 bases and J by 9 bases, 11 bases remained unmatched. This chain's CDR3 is CAWRTGDRGFSPLHF. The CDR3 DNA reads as TGTGCCTGGAGAACAGGGGATAGGGGATTTTCACCCCTCCACTTT.

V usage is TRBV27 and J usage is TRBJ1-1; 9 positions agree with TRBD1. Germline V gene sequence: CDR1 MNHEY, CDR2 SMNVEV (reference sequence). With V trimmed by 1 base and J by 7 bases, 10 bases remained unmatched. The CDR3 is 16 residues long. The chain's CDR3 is CASSLLHTGGSVEAFF. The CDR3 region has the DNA TGTGCCAGCAGTTTATTACACACAGGGGGCTCCGTTGAAGCTTTCTTT.

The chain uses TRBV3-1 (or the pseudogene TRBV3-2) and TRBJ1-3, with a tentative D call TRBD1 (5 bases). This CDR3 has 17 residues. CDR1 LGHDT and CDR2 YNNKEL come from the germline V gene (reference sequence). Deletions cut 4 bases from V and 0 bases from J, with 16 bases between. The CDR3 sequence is CASSPLRTGFSGNTIYF. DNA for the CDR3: TGTGCCAGCAGCCCATTAAGAACAGGTTTCTCTGGAAACACCATATATTTT.

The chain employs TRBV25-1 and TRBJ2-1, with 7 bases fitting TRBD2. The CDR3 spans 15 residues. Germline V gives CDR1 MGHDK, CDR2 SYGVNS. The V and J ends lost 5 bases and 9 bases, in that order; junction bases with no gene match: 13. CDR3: CASSLLGGGWGEQFF. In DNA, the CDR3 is TGTGCCAGCAGTCTTCTTGGGGGGGGTTGGGGTGAGCAGTTCTTC.

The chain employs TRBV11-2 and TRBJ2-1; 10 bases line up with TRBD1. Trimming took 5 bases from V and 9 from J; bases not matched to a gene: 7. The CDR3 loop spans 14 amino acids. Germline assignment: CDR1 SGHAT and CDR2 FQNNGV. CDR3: CASSEDRGGREQFF. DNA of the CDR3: TGTGCCAGCAGCGAGGACAGGGGGGGTCGTGAGCAGTTCTTC.

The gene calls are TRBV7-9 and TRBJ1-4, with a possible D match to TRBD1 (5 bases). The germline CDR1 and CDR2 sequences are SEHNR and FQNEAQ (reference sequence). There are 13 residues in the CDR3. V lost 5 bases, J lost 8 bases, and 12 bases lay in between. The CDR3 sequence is CASSPVGGEKLFF. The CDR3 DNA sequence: TGTGCCAGCAGCCCCGTGGGGGGGGAAAAACTGTTTTTT.

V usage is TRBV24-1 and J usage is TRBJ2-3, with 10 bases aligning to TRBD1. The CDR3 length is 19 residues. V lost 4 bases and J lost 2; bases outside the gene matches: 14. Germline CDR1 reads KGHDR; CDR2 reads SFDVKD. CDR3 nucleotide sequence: TGTGCCACCAGTGAGCCAAGACCCGGGACAGGGGCGTCCACAGATACGCAGTATTTT. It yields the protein CATSEPRPGTGASTDTQYF.

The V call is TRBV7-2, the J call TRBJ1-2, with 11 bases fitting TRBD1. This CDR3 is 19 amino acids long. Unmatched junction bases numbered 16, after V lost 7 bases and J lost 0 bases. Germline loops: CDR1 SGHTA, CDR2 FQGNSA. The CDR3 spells CASNLRGVGTGGTNYGYTF. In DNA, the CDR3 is TGTGCCAGCAACCTCCGGGGGGTCGGGACAGGGGGTACTAACTATGGCTACACCTTC.

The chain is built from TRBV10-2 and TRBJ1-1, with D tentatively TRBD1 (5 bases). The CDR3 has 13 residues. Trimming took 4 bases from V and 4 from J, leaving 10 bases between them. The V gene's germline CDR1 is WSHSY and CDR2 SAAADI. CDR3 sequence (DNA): TGCGCCAGCAGTGGGCGGGGGGGCACTGAAGCTTTCTTT. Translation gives CASSGRGGTEAFF.